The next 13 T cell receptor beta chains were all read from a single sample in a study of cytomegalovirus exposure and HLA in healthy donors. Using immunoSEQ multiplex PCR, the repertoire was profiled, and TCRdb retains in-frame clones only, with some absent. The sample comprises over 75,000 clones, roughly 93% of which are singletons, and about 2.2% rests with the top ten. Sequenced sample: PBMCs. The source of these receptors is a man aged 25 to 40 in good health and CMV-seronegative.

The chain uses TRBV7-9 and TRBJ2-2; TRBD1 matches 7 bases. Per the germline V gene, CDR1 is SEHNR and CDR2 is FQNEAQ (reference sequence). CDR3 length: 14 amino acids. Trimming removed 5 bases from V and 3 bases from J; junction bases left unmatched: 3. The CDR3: CASSPGTDTGELFF. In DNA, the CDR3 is TGTGCCAGCAGCCCCGGGACAGACACCGGGGAGCTGTTTTTT.

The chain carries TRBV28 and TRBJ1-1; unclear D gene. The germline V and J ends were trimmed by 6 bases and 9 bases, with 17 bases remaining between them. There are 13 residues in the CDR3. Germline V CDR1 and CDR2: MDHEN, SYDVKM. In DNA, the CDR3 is TGTGCCAGCAGCCCACCCAAATACAACCAAGCTTTCTTT. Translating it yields CASSPPKYNQAFF. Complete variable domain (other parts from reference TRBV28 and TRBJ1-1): DVKVTQSSRYLVKRTGEKVFLECVQDMDHENMFWYRQDPGLGLRLIYFSYDVKMKEKGDIPEGYSVSREKKERFSLILESASTNQTSMYLCASSPPKYNQAFFGQGTRLTVV.

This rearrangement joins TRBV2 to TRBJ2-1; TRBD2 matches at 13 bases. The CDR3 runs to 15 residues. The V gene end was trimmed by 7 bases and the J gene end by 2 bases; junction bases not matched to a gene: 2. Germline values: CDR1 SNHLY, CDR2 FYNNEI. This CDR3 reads CASTGLAGAYNEQFF. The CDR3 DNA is TGTGCCAGCACAGGACTAGCGGGGGCCTACAATGAGCAGTTCTTC.

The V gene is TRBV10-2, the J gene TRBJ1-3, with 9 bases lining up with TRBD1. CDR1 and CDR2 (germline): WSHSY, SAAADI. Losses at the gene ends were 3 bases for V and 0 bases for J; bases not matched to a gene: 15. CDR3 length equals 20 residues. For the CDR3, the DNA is TGCGCCAGCAGTGACTTGGACAGGGGTCTTTTAGGTGTCTCTGGAAACACCATATATTTT. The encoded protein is CASSDLDRGLLGVSGNTIYF.

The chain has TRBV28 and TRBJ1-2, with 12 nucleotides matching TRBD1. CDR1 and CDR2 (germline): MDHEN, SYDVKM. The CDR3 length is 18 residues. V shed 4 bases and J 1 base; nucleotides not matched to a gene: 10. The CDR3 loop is CASSSLSGTGGGNYGYTF. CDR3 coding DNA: TGTGCCAGCAGTTCCCTTTCCGGGACAGGGGGCGGTAACTATGGCTACACCTTC.

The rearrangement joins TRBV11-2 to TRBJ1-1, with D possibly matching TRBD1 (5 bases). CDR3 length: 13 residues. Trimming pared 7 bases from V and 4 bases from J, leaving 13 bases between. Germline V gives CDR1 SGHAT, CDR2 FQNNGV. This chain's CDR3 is CASTPVRGTEAFF. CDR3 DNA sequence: TGTGCCAGCACTCCCGTAAGGGGCACTGAAGCTTTCTTT.

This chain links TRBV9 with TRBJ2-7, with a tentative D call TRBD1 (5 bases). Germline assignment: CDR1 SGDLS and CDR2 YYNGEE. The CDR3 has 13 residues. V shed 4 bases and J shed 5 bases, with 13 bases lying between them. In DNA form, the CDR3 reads TGTGCCAGCAGCCCGCAGGGTCAGAACGAGCAGTACTTC. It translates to CASSPQGQNEQYF.

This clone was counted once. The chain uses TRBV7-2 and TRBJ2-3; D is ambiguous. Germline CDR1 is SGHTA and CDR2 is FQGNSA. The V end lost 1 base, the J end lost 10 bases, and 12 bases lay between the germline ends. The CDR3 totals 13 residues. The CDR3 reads CASSLEPGYAQYF. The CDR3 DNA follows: TGTGCCAGCAGCTTAGAGCCCGGGTACGCGCAGTATTTT.

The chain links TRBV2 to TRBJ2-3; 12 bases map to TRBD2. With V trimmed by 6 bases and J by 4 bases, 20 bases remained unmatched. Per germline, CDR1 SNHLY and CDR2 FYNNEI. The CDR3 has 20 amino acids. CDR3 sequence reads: CASSGTAYTTTSGSADTQYF. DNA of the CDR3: TGTGCCAGCAGCGGGACAGCCTATACGACGACTAGCGGGAGCGCAGATACGCAGTATTTT.

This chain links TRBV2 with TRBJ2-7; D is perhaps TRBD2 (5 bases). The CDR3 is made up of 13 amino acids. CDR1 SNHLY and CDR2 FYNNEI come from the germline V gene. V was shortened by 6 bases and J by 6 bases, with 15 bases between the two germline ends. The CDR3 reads CASRWSSEGEQYF. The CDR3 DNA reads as TGTGCCAGCAGATGGTCTAGTGAGGGCGAGCAGTACTTC.

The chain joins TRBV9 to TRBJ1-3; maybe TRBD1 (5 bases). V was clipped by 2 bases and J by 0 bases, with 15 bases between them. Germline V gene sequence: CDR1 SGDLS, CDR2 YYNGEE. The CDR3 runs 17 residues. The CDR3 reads CASSVEGTRRSGNTIYF. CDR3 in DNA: TGTGCCAGCAGCGTGGAGGGGACTAGGCGCTCTGGAAACACCATATATTTT.

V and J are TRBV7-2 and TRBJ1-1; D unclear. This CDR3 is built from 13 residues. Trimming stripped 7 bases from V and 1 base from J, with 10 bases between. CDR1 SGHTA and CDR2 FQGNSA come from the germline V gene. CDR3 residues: CASTNNRNTEAFF. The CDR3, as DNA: TGTGCCAGCACCAATAACAGGAACACTGAAGCTTTCTTT.

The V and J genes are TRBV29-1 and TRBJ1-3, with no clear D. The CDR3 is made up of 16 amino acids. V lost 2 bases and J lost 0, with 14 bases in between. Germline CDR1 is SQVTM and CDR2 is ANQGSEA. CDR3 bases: TGCAGCGTTGAACCAAGTACTCAAGACTCTGGAAACACCATATATTTT. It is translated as CSVEPSTQDSGNTIYF.